The clone carrying this T cell receptor beta chain has more than one count but fewer than ten. The entry originates in a study of T cell responses to AZD1222 COVID-19 vaccine. The method was immunoSEQ multiplex PCR; TCRdb's version includes in-frame clones alone and lacks a portion of them. There are roughly 120,000 clones in the sample; about 85% occur only once, and roughly 4% lies in the top ten. The junction had 7 bases not matched to a gene; V was cut back by 10 bases and J by 8 bases. The CDR3 runs to 12 residues. Germline CDR1 and CDR2: MDHEN and SYDVKM. This TCR was recovered from an adult who received the AZD1222 COVID-19 vaccine. The V gene is TRBV28, the J gene TRBJ1-4; 7 bases are shared with TRBD1. Sequencing used peripheral blood, obtained 28 days after the second AZD1222 dose. The CDR3 DNA follows: TGTGCCACCTTAGGACAGGACGAAAAACTGTTTTTT. This sequence encodes CATLGQDEKLFF.